The 31 T cell receptor beta chains below all came from one sample that was sequenced in a study of identical twins. From the 5' RACE reads, TCRdb called clonotypes with MiXCR, one entry per CDR3 protein. The data show some 560,000 distinct CDR3 sequences, with 9% to 10% seen just once and more than 2.5% held by the top ten. These same data were also listed under a study on yellow fever vaccine responses in identical twins.

The specimen was PBMCs. These receptors all come from a woman under 30 in good health.

The rearrangement links TRBV20-1 to TRBJ1-4, with a tentative D call TRBD1 (5 bases). Germline V gene data show CDR1 as DFQATT and CDR2 as SNEGSKA (reference sequence). The CDR3 spans 15 residues. V lost 2 bases, J lost 8 bases, and 18 bases lay in between. The CDR3: CSARSPLGAEEKLFF. The CDR3 nucleotides read TGCAGTGCTAGATCGCCCCTCGGGGCGGAGGAAAAACTGTTTTTT.

The rearrangement uses TRBV5-1 and TRBJ2-3; D not certain. CDR3 length: 16 amino acids. Germline CDR1 SGHRS, CDR2 YFSETQ. The V and J ends lost 3 bases and 2 bases respectively, with 16 bases between them. The DNA for the CDR3 is TGCGCCAGCAGCTACTTACTCAGACTTAACACAGATACGCAGTATTTT. Translating it yields CASSYLLRLNTDTQYF.

This chain joins TRBV27 and TRBJ2-3; 10 bases fit TRBD2. This CDR3 spans 16 amino acids. Germline CDR1 reads MNHEY; CDR2 reads SMNVEV (reference sequence). Unmatched junction bases numbered 6, after V lost 0 bases and J lost 6 bases. CDR3 residues: CASSLSLAGAPDTQYF. The CDR3 bases are TGTGCCAGCAGTTTATCCCTAGCGGGAGCCCCCGATACGCAGTATTTT.

This clonotype was seen a few times. The chain has TRBV29-1 and TRBJ2-1; D remains unclear. Trimming removed 1 base at V and 2 bases at J, with 15 bases between. CDR1 is SQVTM and CDR2 is ANQGSEA in the germline V gene. The CDR3 covers 16 residues. The CDR3 nucleotides are TGCAGCGTTGAAGGTCATACCGGGTCTACCTACAATGAGCAGTTCTTC. Translating gives CSVEGHTGSTYNEQFF.

This clonotype was seen repeatedly, ten times or more. The chain employs TRBV7-8 and TRBJ2-1; possibly TRBD1 for D (5 bases). V lost 2 bases and J lost 8, with 16 bases in between. The CDR3 is 15 residues long. Per germline, CDR1 SGHVS and CDR2 FQNEAQ. The CDR3 DNA reads as TGTGCCAGCAGCTTAAATAAGGGGCGGTTCGATGAGCAGTTCTTC. Protein: CASSLNKGRFDEQFF.

The rearrangement joins TRBV6-5 to TRBJ2-7; D gene uncertain. V was cut by 2 bases and J by 2 bases, with 13 bases left in between. CDR3 size: 15 residues. Germline lookup yields CDR1 MNHEY and CDR2 SVGAGI. DNA of the CDR3: TGTGCCAGCAGTTACGGGCCAGTAGGTCCCTACGAGCAGTACTTC. This codes for CASSYGPVGPYEQYF.

The rearrangement uses TRBV10-3 and TRBJ2-5; D ambiguous. The CDR3 extends over 14 amino acids. Trimming cost V 6 bases and J 0 bases, with 11 bases left between them. Per germline, CDR1 ENHRY and CDR2 SYGVKD. DNA of the CDR3: TGTGCCATCAGAGATATGACATACCAAGAGACCCAGTACTTC. Translating gives CAIRDMTYQETQYF.

The V and J genes are TRBV7-3 and TRBJ2-7, with D uncertain. CDR1 SGHTA and CDR2 FQGTGA come from the germline V gene. The CDR3 runs to 14 residues. V was trimmed by 1 base and J by 3 bases, leaving 10 bases between them. CDR3: CASSLRVSIYEQYF. CDR3 nucleotides: TGTGCCAGCAGCTTAAGGGTTTCGATCTACGAGCAGTACTTC.

The J gene is TRBJ2-6, the V gene TRBV18, with TRBD1 as a possible D gene (6 bases). This CDR3 is 17 amino acids long. From germline, CDR1 is KGHSH and CDR2 LQKENI. V gave up 3 bases and J gave up 4 bases, with 16 bases separating them. CDR3 sequence (DNA): TGTGCCAGCTCACCTATCCTAACAGGGTCAGGGGCCAACGTCCTGACTTTC. Translation gives CASSPILTGSGANVLTF.

This clonotype was picked up a small number of times. V and J are TRBV27 and TRBJ1-5; 7 nucleotides agree with TRBD1. V was clipped by 5 bases and J by 7 bases; unmatched bases: 5. The germline V gene encodes CDR1 MNHEY and CDR2 SMNVEV (reference sequence). The CDR3 is made up of 13 amino acids. The CDR3 DNA reads TGTGCCAGCAGTGACAGGGTCAAACAGCCCCAGCATTTT. This gives the protein CASSDRVKQPQHF.

This clonotype was recorded a few times. The CDR3 end shows no conserved phenylalanine or tryptophan, and so a read error is likely. This chain joins TRBV20-1 and TRBJ1-3; the D is unclear. The V gene lost 3 bases and the J gene lost 4 bases, with 7 bases spanning the gap. Germline lookup yields CDR1 DFQATT and CDR2 SNEGSKA (reference sequence). The CDR3 loop spans 12 amino acids. CDR3 in DNA: TGCAGTGCTAGGCGGGCAGGAAACACCATATATCTT. It specifies CSARRAGNTIYL.

The V gene is TRBV20-1, the J gene TRBJ2-7, with D unclear. There are 12 residues in the CDR3. CDR1 DFQATT and CDR2 SNEGSKA come from the germline V gene (reference sequence). V was pared by 6 bases and J by 4 bases, with 13 bases between. The CDR3 sequence is CSALVNGYEQYF. Written as DNA, the CDR3 is TGCAGTGCGTTAGTAAATGGGTACGAGCAGTACTTC.

This clonotype has a handful of counts. J is TRBJ1-5 and V is TRBV5-5; possibly TRBD1 for D (6 bases). The CDR3 consists of 15 residues. Trimming removed 1 base at V and 0 bases at J, with 8 bases between. CDR1 is SGHKS, CDR2 YYEKEE, per germline (reference sequence). Written as DNA, the CDR3 is TGTGCCAGCAGCTTGTCGACAGGTAGCAATCAGCCCCAGCATTTT. It codes for CASSLSTGSNQPQHF.

The chain has TRBV20-1 and TRBJ2-2; tentatively, D is TRBD1 (5 bases). Between the trimmed V and J ends, which lost 3 bases and 6 bases, there was a span of 11 bases. There are 13 residues in the CDR3. Germline lookup yields CDR1 DFQATT and CDR2 SNEGSKA (reference sequence). CDR3 in amino acids: CSASSGFPGELFF. The CDR3 DNA is TGCAGTGCTAGCTCAGGGTTCCCCGGGGAGCTGTTTTTT.

The rearrangement links TRBV24-1 to TRBJ2-1; 11 bases align to TRBD2. This CDR3 comprises 16 residues. The germline V gene has CDR1 KGHDR and CDR2 SFDVKD. V was clipped by 4 bases and J by 4 bases; unmatched bases: 5. The CDR3 spells CATSDPGLAAYNEQFF. The CDR3 nucleotides are TGTGCCACCAGTGACCCGGGACTAGCGGCATACAATGAGCAGTTCTTC.

This clonotype was counted between two and nine times. V usage is TRBV28 and J usage is TRBJ2-7; TRBD2 agrees at 11 bases. The CDR3 runs to 14 residues. Trimming cost V 8 bases and J 6 bases; bases outside gene matches: 9. The V gene's germline CDR1 is MDHEN and CDR2 SYDVKM. The CDR3 nucleotides read TGTGCCAGCCATACTAGCGGGAGTTCGCGCGAGCAGTACTTC. It encodes CASHTSGSSREQYF.

This clonotype has at least ten counts. The J gene is TRBJ2-7, the V gene TRBV4-2; 11 positions agree with TRBD2. Looked up from germline, CDR1 is LGHNA and CDR2 is YNFKEQ. The length of the CDR3 is 16 residues. Trimming at V came to 0 bases and at J to 2 bases, leaving 3 bases not matched to a gene. CDR3 nucleotide sequence: TGTGCCAGCAGCCAAGAAGAGGGACTAGCGGCCTACGAGCAGTACTTC. This encodes CASSQEEGLAAYEQYF.

The chain joins TRBV10-3 to TRBJ2-5; 15 positions agree with TRBD2. This CDR3 spans 16 amino acids. V dropped 6 bases and J dropped 6; count of bases not matched to a gene: 8. Germline CDR1 and CDR2: ENHRY and SYGVKD. The CDR3 region has the DNA TGTGCCATCAGCGCCGGGACTAGCGGGGGGATGAAGACCCAGTACTTC. Its protein is CAISAGTSGGMKTQYF.

The rearrangement links TRBV20-1 to TRBJ2-7, with TRBD2 identical over 13 bases. CDR1 and CDR2 from the germline V gene are DFQATT and SNEGSKA (reference sequence). V lost 4 bases and J lost 7; bases outside the gene matches: 7. The CDR3 consists of 14 residues. The CDR3 loop reads CSATGTSGNREQYF. CDR3 coding DNA: TGCAGTGCTACCGGGACTAGCGGGAACCGAGAGCAGTACTTC.

This clonotype was recorded many times. V gene TRBV11-1 combines with J gene TRBJ2-2; TRBD1 is a possible D gene (5 bases). The CDR3 is 14 residues long. With 4 bases removed from V and 1 base from J, the gap between germline ends came to 7 bases. CDR1 is SGHAT and CDR2 is FQDESV in the germline V gene (reference sequence). The CDR3 spells CASSSDRNTGELFF. The CDR3 coding sequence is TGTGCCAGCAGCTCCGACAGGAACACCGGGGAGCTGTTTTTT.

This clonotype was recorded a few times. The V and J genes are TRBV29-1 and TRBJ1-1, with a tentative D call TRBD1 (5 bases). V lost 4 bases and J 4 bases, leaving 13 bases between the germline ends. The germline V gene has CDR1 SQVTM and CDR2 ANQGSEA. This CDR3 contains 13 residues. In DNA, the CDR3 is TGCAGCGTTGCAGGGACCATAGGCACTGAAGCTTTCTTT. Residues: CSVAGTIGTEAFF. The full variable domain, in which reference TRBV29-1 and TRBJ1-1 provide the parts outside the CDR3, is SAVISQKPSRDICQRGTSLTIQCQVDSQVTMMFWYRQQPGQSLTLIATANQGSEATYESGFVIDKFPISRPNLTFSTLTVSNMSPEDSSIYLCSVAGTIGTEAFFGQGTRLTVV.

The gene calls are TRBV7-8 and TRBJ2-4, with 8 bases lining up with TRBD2. V gave up 2 bases and J gave up 5 bases; unmatched junction bases: 20. Germline values: CDR1 SGHVS, CDR2 FQNEAQ. This CDR3 region has 20 residues. CDR3 nucleotide sequence: TGTGCCAGCAGCTTATATTTTCTAGCGGGTGCGAGTCCAGGGGAAAACATTCAGTACTTC. Translating it yields CASSLYFLAGASPGENIQYF.

This clonotype was seen a few times. The chain has TRBV12-3 or TRBV12-4 and TRBJ2-2, with D tentatively TRBD1 (7 bases). Trimming left V 7 bases short and J 5 bases short, with 20 bases between. The CDR3 is made up of 16 amino acids. As DNA, the CDR3 is TGTGCCAGCAACCCCGGCGGGAAGGGGGCGACCGGGGAGCTGTTTTTT. Amino acids: CASNPGGKGATGELFF.

The V call is TRBV27, the J call TRBJ2-1; TRBD1 matches at 10 bases. CDR3 size: 17 residues. V was clipped by 5 bases and J by 4 bases; unmatched bases: 11. Per germline, CDR1 MNHEY and CDR2 SMNVEV (reference sequence). This CDR3 reads CASSPTWTGGTYNEQFF. As DNA, the CDR3 is TGTGCCAGCAGTCCGACCTGGACAGGGGGAACTTACAATGAGCAGTTCTTC.

The V and J genes are TRBV15 and TRBJ1-1; D may be TRBD1 (5 bases). Deletions cut 7 bases from V and 0 bases from J, with 18 bases between. The CDR3 has 16 residues. CDR1 and CDR2 (germline): LNHNV, YYDKDF (reference sequence). The DNA for the CDR3 is TGTGCCACCAAAAGCAAGACGGGACGGATGAACACTGAAGCTTTCTTT. It yields the protein CATKSKTGRMNTEAFF.

The chain recombines TRBV29-1 with TRBJ2-5, with D perhaps matching TRBD1 or TRBD2 (6 bases each). V lost 3 bases and J lost 1, with 18 bases in between. Germline CDR1 and CDR2: SQVTM and ANQGSEA. There are 16 residues in the CDR3. The CDR3 DNA reads TGCAGCGTTGAGTTTATCCGGGGGCCAGGCCAAGAGACCCAGTACTTC. Its protein is CSVEFIRGPGQETQYF.

V usage is TRBV3-1 and J usage is TRBJ2-3; possible D gene TRBD2, 5 bases. The V end was cut by 3 bases, the J end by 5 bases, with 12 bases between. Germline CDR1 is LGHDT and CDR2 is YNNKEL (reference sequence). The CDR3 has 14 residues. CDR3 in amino acids: CASSHLEREDTQYF. The CDR3 nucleotides are TGTGCCAGCAGCCACTTGGAACGGGAAGATACGCAGTATTTT.

This clonotype was found a few times. This sequence joins TRBV10-3 and TRBJ2-3, with 11 positions matching TRBD2. V lost 6 bases, J lost 2 bases, and 7 bases stayed unmatched. This CDR3 is built from 16 residues. The V gene's germline CDR1 is ENHRY and CDR2 SYGVKD. This CDR3 reads CAISPLAGAITDTQYF. The CDR3 nucleotides read TGTGCCATCAGCCCACTAGCGGGGGCCATCACAGATACGCAGTATTTT.

CDR3 amino acids: CASRLQGGNYEQYF. The DNA of the CDR3 is TGTGCCAGCAGGCTACAGGGGGGGAACTACGAGCAGTACTTC. This sequence joins TRBV6-1 and TRBJ2-7, with TRBD1 as a possible D gene (8 bases). Trimming stripped 6 bases from V and 3 bases from J, with 15 bases between. Germline-derived CDR1 and CDR2 are MNHNS and SASEGT. This CDR3 has 14 amino acids.

This clonotype was observed a few times. The chain couples TRBV28 to TRBJ2-7; 9 bases match TRBD1. This CDR3 region has 16 residues. V gave up 4 bases and J gave up 3 bases; unmatched junction bases: 10. The germline V gene has CDR1 MDHEN and CDR2 SYDVKM. For the CDR3, the DNA is TGTGCCAGCAGTTCCCTTCTGGGACAGGGACACTACGAGCAGTACTTC. This encodes CASSSLLGQGHYEQYF.

The chain recombines TRBV18 with TRBJ2-7; the D is unclear. Trimming shortened V by 3 bases and J by 2 bases, and 17 bases separated the two germline ends. The CDR3 contains 16 residues. Germline-derived CDR1 and CDR2 are KGHSH and LQKENI. DNA for the CDR3: TGTGCCAGCTCACCCCCCGGACCAACTTCAACCTACGAGCAGTACTTC. As protein: CASSPPGPTSTYEQYF.